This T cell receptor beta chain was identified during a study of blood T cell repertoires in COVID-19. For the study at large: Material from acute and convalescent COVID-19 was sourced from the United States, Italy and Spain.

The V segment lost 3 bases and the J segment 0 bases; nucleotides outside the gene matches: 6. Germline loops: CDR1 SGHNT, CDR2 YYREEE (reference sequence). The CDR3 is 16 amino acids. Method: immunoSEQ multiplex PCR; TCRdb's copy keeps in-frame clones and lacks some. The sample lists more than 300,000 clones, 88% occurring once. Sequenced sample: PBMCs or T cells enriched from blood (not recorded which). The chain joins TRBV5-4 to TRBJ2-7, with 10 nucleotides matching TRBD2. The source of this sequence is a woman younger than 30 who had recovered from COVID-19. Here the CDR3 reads CASSSGLAGVSYEQYF. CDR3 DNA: TGTGCCAGCAGCTCCGGGCTAGCGGGGGTCTCCTACGAGCAGTACTTC.